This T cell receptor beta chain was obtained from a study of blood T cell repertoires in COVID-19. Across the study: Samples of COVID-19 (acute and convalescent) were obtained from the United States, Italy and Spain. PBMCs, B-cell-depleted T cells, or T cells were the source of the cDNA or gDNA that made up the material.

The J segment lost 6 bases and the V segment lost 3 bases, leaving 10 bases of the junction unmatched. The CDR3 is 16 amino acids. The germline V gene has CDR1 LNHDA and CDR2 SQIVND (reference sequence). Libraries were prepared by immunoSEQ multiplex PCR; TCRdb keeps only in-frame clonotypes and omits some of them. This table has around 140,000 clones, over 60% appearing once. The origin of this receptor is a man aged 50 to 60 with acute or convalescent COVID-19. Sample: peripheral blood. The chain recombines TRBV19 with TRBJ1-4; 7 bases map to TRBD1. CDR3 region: CASSIGWRGRDEKLFF. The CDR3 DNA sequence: TGTGCCAGTAGTATCGGTTGGAGGGGGCGGGATGAAAAACTGTTTTTT.